These 6 T cell receptor beta chains originate from one sample sequenced in a study of blood T cell repertoires in COVID-19. TCRdb's table, derived via immunoSEQ multiplex PCR, lists solely in-frame clones and lacks some. The sample includes 200,000 to 250,000 clones, roughly four fifths of them seen just once. The specimen was peripheral blood. The source of these receptors is a woman in her thirties or forties with acute or convalescent COVID-19.

The chain joins TRBV19 to TRBJ2-7; 8 nucleotides agree with TRBD2. This CDR3 has 15 amino acids. CDR1 LNHDA and CDR2 SQIVND come from the germline V gene (reference sequence). V lost 4 bases and J lost 3; bases outside the gene matches: 8. The CDR3 bases are TGTGCCAGTAGTACCATAAGCGGGAGAGTCTACGAGCAGTACTTC. Its translation is CASSTISGRVYEQYF.

This chain uses TRBV30 with TRBJ2-2, with 10 positions matching TRBD1. The CDR3 sequence is 14 residues long. V was clipped by 3 bases and J by 6 bases; unmatched bases: 4. CDR1 GTSNPN and CDR2 SVGIG come from the germline V gene (reference sequence). CDR3 sequence: CAWRAGTGAGELFF. The CDR3, as DNA: TGTGCCTGGAGGGCCGGGACAGGGGCCGGGGAGCTGTTTTTT. Filled out from reference TRBV30 and TRBJ2-2, the complete variable domain reads SQTIHQWPATLVQPVGSPLSLECTVEGTSNPNLYWYRQAAGRGLQLLFYSVGIGQISSEVPQNLSASRPQDRQFILSSKKLLLSDSGFYLCAWRAGTGAGELFFGEGSRLTVL.

The rearrangement uses TRBV9 and TRBJ1-1, with a possible D match to TRBD1 (6 bases). The CDR3 extends over 15 amino acids. Trimming removed 3 bases at V and 5 bases at J, with 17 bases between. CDR1 and CDR2 from the germline V gene are SGDLS and YYNGEE. The CDR3 here is CASSASGTLGTEAFF. The DNA for the CDR3 is TGTGCCAGCAGCGCGTCCGGGACATTAGGGACTGAAGCTTTCTTT.

The CDR3 spells CASSFISAGTGGVYGYTF. The DNA of the CDR3 is TGTGCCAGCAGTTTTATCTCCGCCGGGACAGGGGGTGTCTATGGCTACACCTTC. The gene calls are TRBV27 and TRBJ1-2; 11 bases match TRBD1. The V gene end was trimmed by 3 bases and the J gene end by 4 bases; junction bases not matched to a gene: 13. The germline V gene has CDR1 MNHEY and CDR2 SMNVEV (reference sequence). The CDR3 runs 18 residues.

V gene TRBV7-9 combines with J gene TRBJ2-2; 13 nucleotides align to TRBD2. The CDR3 sequence is 19 residues long. V shed 4 bases, J shed 6 bases, and the junction held 14 bases outside the gene matches. Per germline, CDR1 SEHNR and CDR2 FQNEAQ (reference sequence). For the CDR3, the DNA is TGTGCCAGCAGCTCAACCGGGACTAGCGGGATACTGACTCCCGGGGAGCTGTTTTTT. This sequence encodes CASSSTGTSGILTPGELFF.

The gene calls are TRBV6-2 or TRBV6-3 and TRBJ2-2; D might be TRBD1 (7 bases). Germline assignment: CDR1 MNHEY and CDR2 SVGEGT. Trimming cost V 5 bases and J 6 bases, with 13 bases left between them. The CDR3 sequence is 14 residues long. The CDR3 sequence: CASSLQGGAGELFF. Here the CDR3 DNA reads TGTGCCAGCAGTCTGCAGGGGGGCGCCGGGGAGCTGTTTTTT.